This T cell receptor beta chain was captured by sequencing in a study of T cell responses to AZD1222 COVID-19 vaccine. General study points: Dominant at 160-218 and 743-854, vaccine-associated CD4 TCRs also spanned spike.

Profiling relied on immunoSEQ multiplex PCR, and the TCRdb table lists in-frame clones only, not all of them. This sample has about 160,000 clones, with roughly 94% found just once. The CDR3 length is 18 residues. Trimming stripped 2 bases from V and 0 bases from J, with 19 bases between. Germline V lookup: CDR1 SGHRS, CDR2 YFSETQ. As to this clone: The antigen is not known.

This receptor was obtained from an adult in good health. The V call is TRBV5-1, the J call TRBJ2-3; TRBD1 might be the D (6 bases). The starting material was peripheral blood, obtained on day 0 of AZD1222 vaccination. CDR3 sequence reads: CASSFMGAYASSTDTQYF. CDR3 DNA: TGCGCCAGCAGCTTTATGGGGGCCTACGCATCTAGCACAGATACGCAGTATTTT.